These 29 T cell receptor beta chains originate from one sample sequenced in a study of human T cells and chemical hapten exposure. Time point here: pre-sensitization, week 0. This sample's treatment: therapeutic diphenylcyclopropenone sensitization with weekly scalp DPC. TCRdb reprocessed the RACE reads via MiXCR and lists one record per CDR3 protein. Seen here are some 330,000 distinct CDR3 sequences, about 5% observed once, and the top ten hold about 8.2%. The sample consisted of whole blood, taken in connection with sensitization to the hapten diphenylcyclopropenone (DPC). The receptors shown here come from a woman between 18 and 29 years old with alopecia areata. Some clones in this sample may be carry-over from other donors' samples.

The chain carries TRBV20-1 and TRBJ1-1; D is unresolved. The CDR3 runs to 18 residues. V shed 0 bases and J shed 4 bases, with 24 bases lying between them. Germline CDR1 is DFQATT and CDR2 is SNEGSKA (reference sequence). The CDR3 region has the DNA TGCAGTGCTAGAGATGTAAGCACGGCAGCAGCTACAAGCACTGAAGCTTTCTTT. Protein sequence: CSARDVSTAAATSTEAFF.

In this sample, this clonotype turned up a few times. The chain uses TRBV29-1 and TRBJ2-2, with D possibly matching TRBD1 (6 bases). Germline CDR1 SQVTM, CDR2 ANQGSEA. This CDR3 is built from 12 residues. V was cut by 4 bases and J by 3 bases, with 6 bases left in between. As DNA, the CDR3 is TGCAGCGTTGCAGGGGACACCGGGGAGCTGTTTTTT. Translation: CSVAGDTGELFF.

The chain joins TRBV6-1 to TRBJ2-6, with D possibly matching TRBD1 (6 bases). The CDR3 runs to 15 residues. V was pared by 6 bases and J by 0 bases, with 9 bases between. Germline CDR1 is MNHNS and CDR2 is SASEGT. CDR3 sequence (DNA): TGTGCCAGCAGCGCGGACAGCTCTGGGGCCAACGTCCTGACTTTC. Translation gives CASSADSSGANVLTF.

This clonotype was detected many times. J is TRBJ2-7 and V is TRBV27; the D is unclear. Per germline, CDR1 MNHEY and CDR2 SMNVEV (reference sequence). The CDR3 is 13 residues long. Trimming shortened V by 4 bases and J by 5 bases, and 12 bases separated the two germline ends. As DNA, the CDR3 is TGTGCCAGCAGTTCTGGCAGTGTCCACGAGCAGTACTTC. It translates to CASSSGSVHEQYF.

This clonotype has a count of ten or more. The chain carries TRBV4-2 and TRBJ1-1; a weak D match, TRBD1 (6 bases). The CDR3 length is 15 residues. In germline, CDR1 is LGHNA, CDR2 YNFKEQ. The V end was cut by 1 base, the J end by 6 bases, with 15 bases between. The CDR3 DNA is TGTGCCAGCAGCCAAGGGGGGCAGGGGTTCGCTGAAGCTTTCTTT. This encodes CASSQGGQGFAEAFF.

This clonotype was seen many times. CDR3 sequence: CASSRAGLANTGELFF. Here the CDR3 DNA reads TGTGCCAGCAGTCGTGCGGGGCTCGCGAACACCGGGGAGCTGTTTTTT. This chain links TRBV6-5 with TRBJ2-2; tentative D call: TRBD2 (6 bases). The V gene's germline CDR1 is MNHEY and CDR2 SVGAGI. The CDR3 is made up of 16 amino acids. The V end was cut by 5 bases, the J end by 0 bases, with 13 bases between.

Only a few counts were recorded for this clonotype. The CDR3 sequence: CASSPQGTVSGNTIYF. The CDR3 nucleotides read TGTGCCAGCAGCCCCCAAGGGACAGTCTCTGGAAACACCATATATTTT. The chain is built from TRBV7-6 and TRBJ1-3; 7 bases fit TRBD1. Germline V lookup: CDR1 SGHVS, CDR2 FNYEAQ. The CDR3 runs 16 residues. J gave up 0 bases and V 5 bases, and 7 bases lay outside the gene matches.

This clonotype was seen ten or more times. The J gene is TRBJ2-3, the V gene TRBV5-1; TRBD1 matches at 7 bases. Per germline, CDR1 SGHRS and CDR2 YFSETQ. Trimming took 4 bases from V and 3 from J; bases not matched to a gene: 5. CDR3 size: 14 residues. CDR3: CASSRSTGTDTQYF. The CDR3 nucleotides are TGCGCCAGCAGCCGATCGACAGGGACAGATACGCAGTATTTT.

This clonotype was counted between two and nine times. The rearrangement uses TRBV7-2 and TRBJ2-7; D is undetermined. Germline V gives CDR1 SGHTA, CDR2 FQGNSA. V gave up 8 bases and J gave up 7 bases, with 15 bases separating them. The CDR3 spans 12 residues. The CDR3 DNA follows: TGTGCCAGCGCCTATCCCAGCTGGGAGCAGTACTTC. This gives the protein CASAYPSWEQYF.

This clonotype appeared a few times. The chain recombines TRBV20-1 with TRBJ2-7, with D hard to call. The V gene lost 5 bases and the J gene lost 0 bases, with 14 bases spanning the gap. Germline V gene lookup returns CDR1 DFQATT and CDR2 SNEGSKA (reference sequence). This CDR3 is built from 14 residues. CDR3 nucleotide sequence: TGCAGTGCTTTCGACCCACACCGCTCCTACGAGCAGTACTTC. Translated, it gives CSAFDPHRSYEQYF.

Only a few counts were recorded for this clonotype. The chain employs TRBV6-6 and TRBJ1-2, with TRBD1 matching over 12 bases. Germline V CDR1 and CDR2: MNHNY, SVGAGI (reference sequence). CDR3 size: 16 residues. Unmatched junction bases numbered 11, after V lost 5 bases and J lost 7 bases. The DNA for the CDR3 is TGTGCCAGCAGTCCCGATCCGGGACAGGGGGCGCTTGGCTACACCTTC. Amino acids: CASSPDPGQGALGYTF.

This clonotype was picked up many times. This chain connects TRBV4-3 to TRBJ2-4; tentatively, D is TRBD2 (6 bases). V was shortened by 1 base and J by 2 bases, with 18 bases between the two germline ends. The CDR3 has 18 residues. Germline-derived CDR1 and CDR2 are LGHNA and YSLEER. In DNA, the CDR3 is TGCGCCAGCAGCCAAGGGGGGTCTAGCGCCCCAACCAAAAACATTCAGTACTTC. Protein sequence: CASSQGGSSAPTKNIQYF.

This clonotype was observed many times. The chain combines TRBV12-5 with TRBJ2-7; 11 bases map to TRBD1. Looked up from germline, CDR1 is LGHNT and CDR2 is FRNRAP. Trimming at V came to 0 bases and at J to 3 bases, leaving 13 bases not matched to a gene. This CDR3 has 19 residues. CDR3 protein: CASGLVLGQGARFNYEQYF. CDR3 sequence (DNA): TGTGCTAGTGGTTTGGTACTAGGACAGGGGGCCCGCTTTAACTACGAGCAGTACTTC. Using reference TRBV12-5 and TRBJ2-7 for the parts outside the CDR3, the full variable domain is DARVTQTPRHKVTEMGQEVTMRCQPILGHNTVFWYRQTMMQGLELLAYFRNRAPLDDSGMPKDRFSAEMPDATLATLKIQPSEPRDSAVYFCASGLVLGQGARFNYEQYFGPGTRLTVT.

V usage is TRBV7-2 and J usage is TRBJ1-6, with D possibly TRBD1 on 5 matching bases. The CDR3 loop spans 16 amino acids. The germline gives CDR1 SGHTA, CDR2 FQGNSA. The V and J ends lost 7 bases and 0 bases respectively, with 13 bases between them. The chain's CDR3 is CASNRGTFSYNSPLHF. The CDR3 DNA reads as TGTGCCAGCAATCGGGGGACCTTCTCCTATAATTCACCCCTCCACTTT.

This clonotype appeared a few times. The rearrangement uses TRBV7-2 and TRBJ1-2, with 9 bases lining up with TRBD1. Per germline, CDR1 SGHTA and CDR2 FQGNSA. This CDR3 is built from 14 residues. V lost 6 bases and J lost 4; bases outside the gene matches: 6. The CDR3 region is CASRPGTGLYGYTF. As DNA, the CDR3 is TGTGCCAGCAGGCCCGGGACAGGGCTCTATGGCTACACCTTC.

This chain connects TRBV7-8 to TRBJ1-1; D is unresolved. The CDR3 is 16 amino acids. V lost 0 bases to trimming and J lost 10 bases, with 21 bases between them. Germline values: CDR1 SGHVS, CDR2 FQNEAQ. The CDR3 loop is CASSLAVPGTLIVAFF. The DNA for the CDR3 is TGTGCCAGCAGCTTAGCGGTCCCGGGAACCCTCATAGTAGCTTTCTTT. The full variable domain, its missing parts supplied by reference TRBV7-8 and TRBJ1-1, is GAGVSQSPRYKVAKRGQDVALRCDPISGHVSLFWYQQALGQGPEFLTYFQNEAQLDKSGLPSDRFFAERPEGSVSTLKIQRTQQEDSAVYLCASSLAVPGTLIVAFFGQGTRLTVV.

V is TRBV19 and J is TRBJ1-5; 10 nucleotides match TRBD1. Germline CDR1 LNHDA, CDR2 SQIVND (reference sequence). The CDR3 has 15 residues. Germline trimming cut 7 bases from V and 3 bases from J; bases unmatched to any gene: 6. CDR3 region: CASTPTGGPNQPQHF. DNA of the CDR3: TGTGCCAGTACCCCGACAGGGGGCCCCAATCAGCCCCAGCATTTT.

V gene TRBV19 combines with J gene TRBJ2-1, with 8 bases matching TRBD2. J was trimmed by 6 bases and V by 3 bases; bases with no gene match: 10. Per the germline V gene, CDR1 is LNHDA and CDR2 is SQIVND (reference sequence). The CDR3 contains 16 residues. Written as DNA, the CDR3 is TGTGCCAGTAGTATTCTCGGCGGCGGGGGGTTCAATGAGCAGTTCTTC. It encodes CASSILGGGGFNEQFF.

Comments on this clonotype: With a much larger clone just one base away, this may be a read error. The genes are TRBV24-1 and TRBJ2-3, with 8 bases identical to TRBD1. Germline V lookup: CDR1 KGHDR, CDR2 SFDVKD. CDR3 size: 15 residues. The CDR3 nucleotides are TGTGCCACCGGTGAACCGGGACAGGACACAGATACGCAGTATTTT. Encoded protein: CATGEPGQDTDTQYF.

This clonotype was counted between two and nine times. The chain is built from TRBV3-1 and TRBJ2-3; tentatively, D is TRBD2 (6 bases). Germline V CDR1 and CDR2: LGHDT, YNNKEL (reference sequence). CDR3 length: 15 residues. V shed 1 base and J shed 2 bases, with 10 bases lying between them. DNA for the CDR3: TGTGCCAGCAGCCAAGGGACTACGATCACAGATACGCAGTATTTT. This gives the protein CASSQGTTITDTQYF.

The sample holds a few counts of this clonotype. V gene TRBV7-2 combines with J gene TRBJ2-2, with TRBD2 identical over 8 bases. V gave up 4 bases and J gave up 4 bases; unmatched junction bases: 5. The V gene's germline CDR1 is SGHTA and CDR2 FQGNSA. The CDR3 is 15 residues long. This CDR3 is CASSYGGAGTGELFF. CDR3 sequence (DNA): TGTGCCAGCAGCTACGGGGGGGCAGGCACCGGGGAGCTGTTTTTT.

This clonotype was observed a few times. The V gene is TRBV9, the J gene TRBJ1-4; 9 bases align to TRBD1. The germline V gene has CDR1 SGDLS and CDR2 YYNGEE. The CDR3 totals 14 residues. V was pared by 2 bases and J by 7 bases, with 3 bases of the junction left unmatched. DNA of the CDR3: TGTGCCAGCAGCGTTGGGACAGGGACTGAAAAACTGTTTTTT. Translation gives CASSVGTGTEKLFF.

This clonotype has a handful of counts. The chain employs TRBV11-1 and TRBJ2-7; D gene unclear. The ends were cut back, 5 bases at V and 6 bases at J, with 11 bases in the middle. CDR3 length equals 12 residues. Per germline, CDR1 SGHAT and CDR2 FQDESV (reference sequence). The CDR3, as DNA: TGTGCCAGCAGCCCCCAGTTGCGCGAGCAGTACTTC. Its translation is CASSPQLREQYF. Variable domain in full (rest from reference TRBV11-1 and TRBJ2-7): EAEVAQSPRYKITEKSQAVAFWCDPISGHATLYWYRQILGQGPELLVQFQDESVVDDSQLPKDRFSAERLKGVDSTLKIQPAELGDSAMYLCASSPQLREQYFGPGTRLTVT.

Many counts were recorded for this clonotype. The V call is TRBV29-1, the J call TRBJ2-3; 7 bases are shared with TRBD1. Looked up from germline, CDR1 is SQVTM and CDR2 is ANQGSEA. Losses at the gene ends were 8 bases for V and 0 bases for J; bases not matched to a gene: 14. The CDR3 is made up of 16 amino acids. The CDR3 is CSTQGDRATSTDTQYF. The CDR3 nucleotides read TGCAGCACCCAGGGAGACAGGGCGACTAGCACAGATACGCAGTATTTT.

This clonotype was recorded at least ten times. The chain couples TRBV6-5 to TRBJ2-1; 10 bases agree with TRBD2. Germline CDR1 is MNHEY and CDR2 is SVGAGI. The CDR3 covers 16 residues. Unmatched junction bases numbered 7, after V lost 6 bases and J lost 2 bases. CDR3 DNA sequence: TGTGCCAGCAGAGCCTTAGCGGGGGGCACCTACAATGAGCAGTTCTTC. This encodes CASRALAGGTYNEQFF.

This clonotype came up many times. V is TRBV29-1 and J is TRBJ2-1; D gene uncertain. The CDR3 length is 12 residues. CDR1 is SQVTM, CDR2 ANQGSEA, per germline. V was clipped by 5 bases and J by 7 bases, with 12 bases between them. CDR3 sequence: CSVYPLRNEQFF. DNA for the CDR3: TGCAGCGTTTATCCCTTACGGAATGAGCAGTTCTTC.

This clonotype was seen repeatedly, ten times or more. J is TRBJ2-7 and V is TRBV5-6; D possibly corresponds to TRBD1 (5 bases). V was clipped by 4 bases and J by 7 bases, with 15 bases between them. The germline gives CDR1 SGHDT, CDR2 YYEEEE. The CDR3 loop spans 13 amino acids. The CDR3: CASSRSQGREQYF. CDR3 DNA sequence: TGTGCCAGCAGCCGAAGTCAGGGTCGGGAGCAGTACTTC.

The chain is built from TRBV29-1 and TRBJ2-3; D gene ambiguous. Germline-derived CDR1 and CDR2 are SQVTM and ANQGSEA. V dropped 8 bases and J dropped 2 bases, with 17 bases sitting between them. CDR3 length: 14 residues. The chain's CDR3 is CSSRTAGVTDTQYF. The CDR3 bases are TGCAGCTCCCGAACGGCAGGAGTCACAGATACGCAGTATTTT.

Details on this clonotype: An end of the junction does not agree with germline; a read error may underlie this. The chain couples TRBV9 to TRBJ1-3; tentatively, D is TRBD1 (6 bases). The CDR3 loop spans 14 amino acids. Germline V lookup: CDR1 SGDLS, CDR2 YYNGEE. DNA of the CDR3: TGTGCCAGCAACGTACAGGGATCTGGAAACACCATATATTTT. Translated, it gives CASNVQGSGNTIYF.